The rows below give T cell receptor beta chains drawn from one sample of a study of T cell responses to AZD1222 COVID-19 vaccine. Only in-frame clones appear in the TCRdb table, and some are missing; sequencing was by immunoSEQ multiplex PCR. The sample yields fewer than 90,000 clones, more than 70% seen once. Material: peripheral blood, obtained 28 days after the second AZD1222 dose. All receptors derive from an adult who received the AZD1222 COVID-19 vaccine. Each CDR3 is given with its conserved first and last residue. A D gene is named only where the DNA matches it firmly. Only part of the rows carry a size: once, few, many, or a class if the clone is expanded.

clone_size: .; v_call: TRBV2; j_call: TRBJ1-5; d_call: .; cdr3_aa: CASSVAEGAQHF; cdr3_nt: TGTGCCAGCAGTGTTGCGGAGGGGGCCCAGCATTTT
clone_size: .; v_call: TRBV28; j_call: TRBJ2-5; d_call: TRBD2; cdr3_aa: CASSPGTSGRAKTQYF; cdr3_nt: TGTGCCAGCAGTCCCGGGACTAGCGGGAGGGCGAAGACCCAGTACTTC
clone_size: .; v_call: TRBV5-5; j_call: TRBJ1-2; d_call: .; cdr3_aa: CASSLGQGQGYTF; cdr3_nt: TGTGCCAGCAGCTTGGGGCAGGGTCAGGGCTACACCTTC
clone_size: .; v_call: TRBV3-1/TRBV3-2; j_call: TRBJ2-1; d_call: TRBD2; cdr3_aa: CASSQGSSGRRGYNEQFF; cdr3_nt: TGTGCCAGCAGCCAAGGGTCTAGCGGGAGGAGGGGGTACAATGAGCAGTTCTTC
clone_size: once; v_call: TRBV27; j_call: TRBJ1-6; d_call: TRBD1; cdr3_aa: CASSFTGGISPLHF; cdr3_nt: TGTGCCAGCAGTTTTACAGGGGGTATCTCACCCCTCCACTTT
clone_size: .; v_call: TRBV7-3; j_call: TRBJ2-3; d_call: TRBD2; cdr3_aa: CASSFTSGGYTDTQYF; cdr3_nt: TGTGCCAGCAGCTTTACTAGCGGGGGTTACACAGATACGCAGTATTTT
clone_size: .; v_call: TRBV4-1; j_call: TRBJ2-3; d_call: TRBD1; cdr3_aa: CASSQEGTGAPDTQYF; cdr3_nt: TGCGCCAGCAGCCAAGAGGGAACAGGGGCCCCAGATACGCAGTATTTT
clone_size: .; v_call: TRBV19; j_call: TRBJ1-2; d_call: .; cdr3_aa: CASSADNRGGYTF; cdr3_nt: TGTGCCAGTAGTGCCGACAACCGTGGCGGCTACACCTTC
clone_size: few; v_call: TRBV10-3; j_call: TRBJ1-2; d_call: .; cdr3_aa: CAISESNSNYGYTF; cdr3_nt: TGTGCCATCAGTGAGTCTAACAGTAACTATGGCTACACCTTC
clone_size: .; v_call: TRBV7-9; j_call: TRBJ1-6; d_call: .; cdr3_aa: CASSLGADSSYNSPLHF; cdr3_nt: TGTGCCAGCAGCTTAGGGGCAGACAGTTCCTATAATTCACCCCTCCACTTT
clone_size: .; v_call: TRBV9; j_call: TRBJ2-2; d_call: .; cdr3_aa: CASSVKTGPGELFF; cdr3_nt: TGTGCCAGCAGCGTCAAGACAGGCCCCGGGGAGCTGTTTTTT
clone_size: .; v_call: TRBV28; j_call: TRBJ1-1; d_call: .; cdr3_aa: CASSLSGSVTEAFF; cdr3_nt: TGTGCCAGCAGTTTGTCAGGGAGCGTTACTGAAGCTTTCTTT
clone_size: .; v_call: TRBV11-3; j_call: TRBJ2-1; d_call: .; cdr3_aa: CASSLEYYNEQFF; cdr3_nt: TGTGCCAGCAGCTTAGAGTACTACAATGAGCAGTTCTTC
clone_size: .; v_call: TRBV6-2/TRBV6-3; j_call: TRBJ1-1; d_call: TRBD1; cdr3_aa: CASSYPPDRADTEAFF; cdr3_nt: TGTGCCAGCAGTTACCCCCCGGACAGGGCAGACACTGAAGCTTTCTTT